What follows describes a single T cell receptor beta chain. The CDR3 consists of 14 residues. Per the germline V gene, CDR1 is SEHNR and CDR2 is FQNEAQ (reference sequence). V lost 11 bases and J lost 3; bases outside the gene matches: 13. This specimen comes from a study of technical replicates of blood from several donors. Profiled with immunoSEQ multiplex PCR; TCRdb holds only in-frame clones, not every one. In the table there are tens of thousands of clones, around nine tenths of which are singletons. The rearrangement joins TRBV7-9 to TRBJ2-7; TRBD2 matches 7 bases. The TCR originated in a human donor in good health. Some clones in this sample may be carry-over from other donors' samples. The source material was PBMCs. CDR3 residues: CAVSPPAGDYEQYF. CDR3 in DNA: TGTGCCGTATCCCCCCCGGCGGGGGACTACGAGCAGTACTTC.